These 31 T cell receptor beta chains came from one sample sequenced in a study of blood T cells in healthy people across ages. Next came a second PCR, run for about 7 to 11 cycles, which used a sample-barcoded 5' primer along with a J-beta primer mix. From the 5' RACE reads, TCRdb called clonotypes with MiXCR, one entry per CDR3 protein. There are about 970,000 distinct CDR3 sequences in the sample; roughly 50% occur only once, and 20% to 25% lies in the top ten. The sample comprised blood. These receptors were collected from an older woman in good health.

This clonotype appeared a few times. The rearrangement joins TRBV29-1 to TRBJ2-6; TRBD1 is a possible D gene (6 bases). Germline CDR1 and CDR2: SQVTM and ANQGSEA. This CDR3 has 15 amino acids. Trimming removed 1 base at V and 0 bases at J, with 7 bases between. The CDR3 DNA sequence: TGCAGCGTTGAAGCGGACAGCTCTGGGGCCAACGTCCTGACTTTC. It yields the protein CSVEADSSGANVLTF.

The chain recombines TRBV4-2 with TRBJ2-2, with 12 bases fitting TRBD1. Germline CDR1 reads LGHNA; CDR2 reads YNFKEQ. After removal of 4 bases from V and 4 bases from J, the junction contained 4 bases not matched to a gene. The CDR3 sequence is 16 residues long. The CDR3 here is CASSRDRGPTTGELFF. In DNA form, the CDR3 reads TGTGCCAGCAGCCGGGACAGGGGGCCGACCACCGGGGAGCTGTTTTTT.

The rearrangement uses TRBV3-1 and TRBJ2-5; 8 bases align to TRBD2. This CDR3 spans 15 amino acids. Looked up from germline, CDR1 is LGHDT and CDR2 is YNNKEL (reference sequence). V shed 0 bases and J 9 bases; nucleotides not matched to a gene: 9. The CDR3 is CASSQDGSGSTAQYF. CDR3 nucleotide sequence: TGTGCCAGCAGCCAAGATGGGAGCGGGAGTACGGCCCAGTACTTC.

V and J are TRBV5-1 and TRBJ1-1; 9 nucleotides line up with TRBD1. The CDR3 is 16 amino acids. V shed 4 bases, J shed 6 bases, and the junction held 13 bases outside the gene matches. Germline V CDR1 and CDR2: SGHRS, YFSETQ. The DNA of the CDR3 is TGCGCCAGCAGCGCTAAAGTCGGGACAGGGTCCCCTGAAGCTTTCTTT. It codes for CASSAKVGTGSPEAFF.

Comment on this clonotype: A junction boundary mismatches the germline segment, possibly from a read error. J is TRBJ2-4 and V is TRBV19; the D call may be TRBD1 or TRBD2 (5 bases each). The end of the DNA aligns better with TRBJ2-7, so the J call may be wrong. The CDR3 runs 13 residues. Germline CDR1 is LNHDA and CDR2 is SQIVND (reference sequence). CDR3 bases: TGTGCCGGTAGTACTTGGGACGGCTACGAGCAGTACTTC. It translates to CAGSTWDGYEQYF.

A remark on this clonotype: A junction end diverges from the germline sequence, so it may reflect a read error. V is TRBV20-1 and J is TRBJ2-3, with 8 nucleotides matching TRBD2. The CDR3 contains 14 residues. Germline-derived CDR1 and CDR2 are DFQATT and SNEGSKA (reference sequence). Here the CDR3 DNA reads TGCAGTCCTAGCGGGCGACCTAGCACAGATACGCAGTATTTT. Amino acids: CSPSGRPSTDTQYF.

The chain carries TRBV29-1 and TRBJ1-5, with D perhaps matching TRBD1 (6 bases). The CDR3 loop spans 13 amino acids. CDR1 is SQVTM, CDR2 ANQGSEA, per germline. Trimming cost V 4 bases and J 7 bases, with 14 bases left between them. As DNA, the CDR3 is TGCAGCGTTGGAGGCCGGGGGGGCCAGCCCCAGCATTTT. Its translation is CSVGGRGGQPQHF.

This clonotype showed up just once. The chain couples TRBV5-1 to TRBJ2-5; TRBD2 matches 11 bases. J was trimmed by 2 bases and V by 4 bases; bases with no gene match: 7. Germline V gene sequence: CDR1 SGHRS, CDR2 YFSETQ. There are 16 residues in the CDR3. This CDR3 reads CASSALGLAVQETQYF. The CDR3 DNA reads TGCGCCAGCAGCGCGCTGGGACTAGCGGTTCAAGAGACCCAGTACTTC.

The chain uses TRBV20-1 and TRBJ2-7, with TRBD2 identical over 11 bases. J gave up 2 bases and V 0 bases, and 6 bases lay outside the gene matches. This CDR3 is built from 16 residues. Germline V lookup: CDR1 DFQATT, CDR2 SNEGSKA (reference sequence). This chain's CDR3 is CSARELAGGPAYEQYF. The CDR3 DNA reads as TGCAGTGCTAGAGAGTTAGCGGGAGGGCCGGCCTACGAGCAGTACTTC.

J is TRBJ2-5 and V is TRBV28; TRBD2 matches at 13 bases. This CDR3 spans 18 amino acids. Germline V lookup: CDR1 MDHEN, CDR2 SYDVKM. The J segment lost 11 bases and the V segment lost 4 bases, leaving 19 bases of the junction unmatched. CDR3: CASSSDSELAGGPNEQYF. CDR3 DNA: TGTGCCAGCAGTTCTGACTCGGAACTAGCGGGAGGGCCCAATGAGCAGTACTTC.

The chain is built from TRBV7-2 and TRBJ2-3, with unresolved D. From germline, CDR1 is SGHTA and CDR2 FQGNSA. CDR3 length equals 17 residues. Trimming removed 2 bases at V and 2 bases at J, with 17 bases between. The CDR3 nucleotides read TGTGCCAGCAGCTTAAGTCGCAGCCACATGACCACAGATACGCAGTATTTT. Translated, it gives CASSLSRSHMTTDTQYF.

V is TRBV5-6 and J is TRBJ2-3; D gene unclear. The CDR3 sequence is 13 residues long. Germline CDR1 SGHDT, CDR2 YYEEEE. V lost 4 bases, J lost 2 bases, and 8 bases lay in between. The CDR3 bases are TGTGCCAGCAGCCGGGTGGACACAGATACGCAGTATTTT. Amino acids: CASSRVDTDTQYF.

This clonotype was seen just once. The chain links TRBV4-2 to TRBJ2-1, with D uncertain. This CDR3 has 13 amino acids. The germline V and J ends were trimmed by 0 bases and 6 bases, with 6 bases remaining between them. Germline V gives CDR1 LGHNA, CDR2 YNFKEQ. The CDR3 protein is CASSQDLGNEQFF. CDR3 sequence (DNA): TGTGCCAGCAGCCAAGATTTGGGCAATGAGCAGTTCTTC.

This chain joins TRBV7-3 and TRBJ2-3; 7 nucleotides align to TRBD2. The CDR3 covers 15 residues. Losses at the gene ends were 5 bases for V and 2 bases for J; bases not matched to a gene: 7. CDR1 and CDR2 from the germline V gene are SGHTA and FQGTGA. The DNA of the CDR3 is TGTGCCAGCAGCCAACTGGGAGGGCCCACAGATACGCAGTATTTT. Protein: CASSQLGGPTDTQYF.

The chain is built from TRBV7-9 and TRBJ1-5, with TRBD1 matching 10 bases. The CDR3 has 16 amino acids. CDR1 and CDR2 from the germline V gene are SEHNR and FQNEAQ (reference sequence). The V gene end was trimmed by 5 bases and the J gene end by 4 bases; junction bases not matched to a gene: 8. CDR3 sequence reads: CASSPSAGQGNQPQHF. The CDR3 nucleotides are TGTGCCAGCAGCCCGTCTGCGGGACAGGGGAATCAGCCCCAGCATTTT. Complete variable domain (other parts from reference TRBV7-9 and TRBJ1-5): DTGVSQNPRHKITKRGQNVTFRCDPISEHNRLYWYRQTLGQGPEFLTYFQNEAQLEKSRLLSDRFSAERPKGSFSTLEIQRTEQGDSAMYLCASSPSAGQGNQPQHFGDGTRLSIL.

The chain has TRBV5-1 and TRBJ2-7; no clear D gene. With 2 bases removed from V and 5 bases from J, the gap between germline ends came to 14 bases. The CDR3 spans 14 residues. Germline lookup yields CDR1 SGHRS and CDR2 YFSETQ. CDR3 DNA: TGCGCCAGCAGCTTTGGACCTACGTCCGACGAGCAGTACTTC. Translating it yields CASSFGPTSDEQYF.

This clonotype appeared a few times. The chain uses TRBV3-1 and TRBJ2-3; D may be TRBD2 (6 bases). Germline CDR1 LGHDT, CDR2 YNNKEL (reference sequence). Trimming pared 6 bases from V and 3 bases from J, leaving 16 bases between. The CDR3 sequence is 15 residues long. The CDR3 sequence: CASSPGAGPTDTQYF. DNA of the CDR3: TGTGCCAGCAGTCCTGGGGCGGGACCAACAGATACGCAGTATTTT.

This clonotype was seen a single time. The rearrangement uses TRBV6-2 or TRBV6-3 and TRBJ2-7, with D perhaps matching TRBD1 (6 bases). Germline CDR1 MNHEY, CDR2 SVGEGT. The CDR3 runs 17 residues. Between the trimmed V and J ends, which lost 5 bases and 2 bases, there was a span of 22 bases. For the CDR3, the DNA is TGTGCCAGCAGTAGCCGGGCCTTCCCGAAGGGGGCCTACGAGCAGTACTTC. Translation gives CASSSRAFPKGAYEQYF.

The chain links TRBV24-1 to TRBJ2-1; no clear D gene. This CDR3 has 15 amino acids. V lost 4 bases and J 3 bases, leaving 12 bases between the germline ends. Germline values: CDR1 KGHDR, CDR2 SFDVKD. The CDR3 sequence is CATSDSFGVYNEQFF. CDR3 nucleotide sequence: TGTGCCACCAGTGACTCCTTTGGTGTCTACAATGAGCAGTTCTTC.

This clonotype was detected a few times. The chain has TRBV15 and TRBJ2-7; D uncertain. V shed 3 bases and J shed 4 bases, with 10 bases lying between them. Germline V gives CDR1 LNHNV, CDR2 YYDKDF (reference sequence). This CDR3 is built from 13 residues. The CDR3 loop reads CATSRGGSYEQYF. In DNA, the CDR3 is TGTGCCACCAGCAGGGGTGGGTCTTACGAGCAGTACTTC.

The J gene is TRBJ2-4, the V gene TRBV27; 10 bases align to TRBD2. The end of the DNA is better explained by TRBJ2-7, so the J call may be wrong. There are 16 residues in the CDR3. Germline CDR1 reads MNHEY; CDR2 reads SMNVEV (reference sequence). For the CDR3, the DNA is TGTGCCAGCAGTTCATTGTATCTAGCGGGAGCGGGCGAGCAGTACTTC. It translates to CASSSLYLAGAGEQYF.

This clonotype was seen once. The rearrangement uses TRBV12-3 or TRBV12-4 and TRBJ2-7; 12 positions agree with TRBD1. V gave up 6 bases and J gave up 6 bases; unmatched junction bases: 9. This CDR3 contains 15 residues. CDR3 coding DNA: TGTGCCAGCAGACTCGCCGGGACAGGGGGCGCCGAGCAGTACTTC. Encoded protein: CASRLAGTGGAEQYF.

This clonotype was found a few times. The chain uses TRBV4-1 and TRBJ2-7; D may be TRBD1 (6 bases). The V end lost 2 bases, the J end lost 3 bases, and 11 bases lay between the germline ends. The germline V gene has CDR1 MGHRA and CDR2 YSYEKL. The CDR3 extends over 14 amino acids. The CDR3 nucleotides are TGCGCCAGCAGCCAAAGGACAGACAACTACGAGCAGTACTTC. Encoded protein: CASSQRTDNYEQYF.

The genes are TRBV5-4 and TRBJ2-1, with D uncertain. This CDR3 spans 15 amino acids. V lost 5 bases, J lost 4 bases, and 16 bases lay in between. Germline CDR1 reads SGHNT; CDR2 reads YYREEE (reference sequence). In DNA form, the CDR3 reads TGTGCCAGCAGTCCCCAGAGCCGGAGATACAATGAGCAGTTCTTC. Protein product: CASSPQSRRYNEQFF.

This chain's CDR3 is CAISETGTSGSGTGELFF. DNA for the CDR3: TGTGCCATCAGTGAGACCGGGACTAGCGGGAGTGGCACCGGGGAGCTGTTTTTT. V is TRBV10-3 and J is TRBJ2-2, with TRBD2 matching over 14 bases. Germline CDR1 reads ENHRY; CDR2 reads SYGVKD. V lost 2 bases and J lost 4; bases outside the gene matches: 6. CDR3 length: 18 amino acids.

The rearrangement links TRBV29-1 to TRBJ2-3, with 9 bases lining up with TRBD1. This CDR3 is 17 amino acids long. The V segment lost 2 bases and the J segment 7 bases; nucleotides outside the gene matches: 16. CDR1 and CDR2 from the germline V gene are SQVTM and ANQGSEA. The CDR3 DNA sequence: TGCAGCGTTGAATTGGGACAGGGTAGTACGGACCCCTATACGCAGTATTTT. This codes for CSVELGQGSTDPYTQYF.

Only a few counts were recorded for this clonotype. This chain joins TRBV6-5 and TRBJ2-5; D may be TRBD1 (6 bases). Germline V gene sequence: CDR1 MNHEY, CDR2 SVGAGI. The CDR3 consists of 14 residues. The V gene lost 5 bases and the J gene lost 1 base, with 11 bases spanning the gap. The CDR3 loop reads CASSTTGFQETQYF. The CDR3 DNA reads TGTGCCAGCAGTACGACAGGATTCCAAGAGACCCAGTACTTC.

The chain combines TRBV20-1 with TRBJ2-1, with D tentatively TRBD1 (5 bases). V shed 6 bases and J shed 0 bases, with 21 bases lying between them. Germline V gene data show CDR1 as DFQATT and CDR2 as SNEGSKA (reference sequence). This CDR3 contains 17 residues. CDR3 nucleotide sequence: TGCAGTGCCCCCTCCCTTGTGGACATAAGCTCCTACAATGAGCAGTTCTTC. Its translation is CSAPSLVDISSYNEQFF.

The CDR3 is CASRSKPPGYNEQFF. CDR3 bases: TGCGCCAGCAGATCTAAGCCCCCAGGCTACAATGAGCAGTTCTTC. The chain has TRBV5-1 and TRBJ2-1; the D is unclear. The V end lost 5 bases, the J end lost 3 bases, and 15 bases lay between the germline ends. CDR1 is SGHRS, CDR2 YFSETQ, per germline. The CDR3 extends over 15 amino acids.

The rearrangement links TRBV20-1 to TRBJ2-1, with a weak D call TRBD1 (6 bases). In germline, CDR1 is DFQATT, CDR2 SNEGSKA (reference sequence). The V gene lost 1 base and the J gene lost 3 bases, with 10 bases spanning the gap. CDR3 length: 14 residues. CDR3: CSARAGQIYNEQFF. In DNA form, the CDR3 reads TGCAGTGCTAGAGCCGGACAGATCTACAATGAGCAGTTCTTC.

The chain is built from TRBV12-5 and TRBJ2-1; D may be TRBD2 (6 bases). CDR1 is LGHNT, CDR2 FRNRAP, per germline. Between the trimmed V and J ends, which lost 5 bases and 8 bases, there was a span of 16 bases. This CDR3 is 14 amino acids long. CDR3 in DNA: TGTGCTAGTGGTCCGGGCGGGGCCCCCCATGAGCAGTTCTTC. Its translation: CASGPGGAPHEQFF. Together with reference TRBV12-5 and TRBJ2-1, the CDR3 gives the full variable domain: DARVTQTPRHKVTEMGQEVTMRCQPILGHNTVFWYRQTMMQGLELLAYFRNRAPLDDSGMPKDRFSAEMPDATLATLKIQPSEPRDSAVYFCASGPGGAPHEQFFGPGTRLTVL.